This T cell receptor (beta chain) was identified during a study of blood T cell repertoires in COVID-19. Study details: The United States, Italy and Spain supplied acute and convalescent COVID-19 samples. PBMCs, B-cell-depleted T cells, or T cells were the source of the cDNA or gDNA that made up the material.

In the study's own analysis: Counts of nucleated cells, estimated from reference gene primer amplification, were obtained. Generated by immunoSEQ multiplex PCR, the TCRdb table keeps only in-frame clones and is missing some. D and trimming come from the DNA, and the V and J calls and clone size come from that table. Among around 370,000 clones listed, nearly 90% were seen once. Germline V gene data show CDR1 as LGHDT and CDR2 as YNNKEL (reference sequence). With 4 bases clipped from V and 4 bases from J, the junction kept 9 bases outside the gene matches. CDR3 size: 17 residues. The sequence was obtained from a man in his late teens or twenties with active or convalescent COVID-19. Sequenced: peripheral blood. V gene TRBV3-1 (or the pseudogene TRBV3-2) combines with J gene TRBJ2-2, with 10 bases matching TRBD2. CDR3 nucleotide sequence: TGTGCCAGCAGCCGGCGAGCGGGGGGGCGGCGCACCGGGGAGCTGTTTTTT. Its translation: CASSRRAGGRRTGELFF.